The sequence of this TCR beta chain was determined in a study of cytomegalovirus exposure and HLA in healthy donors. The germline CDR1 and CDR2 sequences are MDHEN and SYDVKM. J gave up 4 bases and V 7 bases, and 5 bases lay outside the gene matches. The CDR3 sequence is 13 residues long. In regard to this clone: Its matching antigen is unknown.

The PCR made use of 60 Vbeta and 13 Jbeta primers. TCRdb's copy holds only in-frame clones and misses some; the assay was immunoSEQ multiplex PCR. Counted here are 90,000 to 150,000 clones, more than 60% occurring once; the ten biggest clones make up more than 8.5%. Study-level findings and limits: Most of the TCR beta V segments (in an earlier analysis) were productive either about 87% or about 30% of the time. With further analysis later on, most CMV-associated TCR beta chains appeared HLA-restricted. Reports showed the classifier diagnosing cytomegalovirus status with high specificity and sensitivity.

Sequenced material: PBMCs. V is TRBV28 and J is TRBJ2-3; 7 bases match TRBD2. This receptor was obtained from a man aged 35 to 55 in good health and CMV-seropositive. The CDR3 loop is CASMGGGADTQYF. The CDR3 nucleotides read TGTGCCAGCATGGGGGGGGGAGCAGATACGCAGTATTTT.